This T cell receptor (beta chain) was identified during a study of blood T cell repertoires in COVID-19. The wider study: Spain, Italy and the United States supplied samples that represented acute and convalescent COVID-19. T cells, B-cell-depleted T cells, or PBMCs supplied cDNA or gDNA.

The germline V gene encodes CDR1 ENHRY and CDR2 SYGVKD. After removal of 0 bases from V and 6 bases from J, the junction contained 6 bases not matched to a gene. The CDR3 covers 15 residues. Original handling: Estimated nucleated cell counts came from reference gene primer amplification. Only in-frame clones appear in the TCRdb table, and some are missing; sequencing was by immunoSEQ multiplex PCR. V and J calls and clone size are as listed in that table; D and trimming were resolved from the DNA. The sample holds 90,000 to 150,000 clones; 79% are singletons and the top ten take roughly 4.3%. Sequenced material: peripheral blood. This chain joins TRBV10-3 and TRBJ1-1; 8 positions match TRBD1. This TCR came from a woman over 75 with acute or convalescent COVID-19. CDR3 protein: CAISESFQGAAEAFF. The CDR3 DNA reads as TGTGCCATCAGTGAGTCGTTTCAGGGGGCGGCTGAAGCTTTCTTT.